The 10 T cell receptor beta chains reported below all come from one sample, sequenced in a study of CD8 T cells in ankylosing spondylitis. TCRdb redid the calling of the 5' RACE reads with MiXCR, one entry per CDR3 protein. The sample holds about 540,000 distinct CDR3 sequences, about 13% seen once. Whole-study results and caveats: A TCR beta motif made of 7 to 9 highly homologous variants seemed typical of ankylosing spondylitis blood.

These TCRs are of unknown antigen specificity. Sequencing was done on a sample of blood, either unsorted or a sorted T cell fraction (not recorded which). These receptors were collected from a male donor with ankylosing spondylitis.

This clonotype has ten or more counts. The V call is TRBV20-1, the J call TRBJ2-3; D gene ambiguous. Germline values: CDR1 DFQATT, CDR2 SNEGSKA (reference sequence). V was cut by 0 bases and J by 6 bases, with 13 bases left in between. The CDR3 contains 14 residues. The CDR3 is CSARDSGLEDTQYF. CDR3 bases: TGCAGTGCTAGAGATTCCGGGTTAGAGGATACGCAGTATTTT.

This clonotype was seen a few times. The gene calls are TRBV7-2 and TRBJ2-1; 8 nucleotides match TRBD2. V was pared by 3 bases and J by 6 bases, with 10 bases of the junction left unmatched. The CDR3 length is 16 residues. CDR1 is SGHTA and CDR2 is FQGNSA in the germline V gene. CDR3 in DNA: TGTGCCAGCAGCTTTCTCAGCCGGGAGGGCCGCAATGAGCAGTTCTTC. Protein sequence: CASSFLSREGRNEQFF.

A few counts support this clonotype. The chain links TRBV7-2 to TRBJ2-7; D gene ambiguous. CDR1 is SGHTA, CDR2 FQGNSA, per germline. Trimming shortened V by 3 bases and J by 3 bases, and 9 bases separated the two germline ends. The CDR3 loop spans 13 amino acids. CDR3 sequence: CASSFQQNYEQYF. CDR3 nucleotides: TGTGCCAGCAGCTTTCAGCAAAACTACGAGCAGTACTTC.

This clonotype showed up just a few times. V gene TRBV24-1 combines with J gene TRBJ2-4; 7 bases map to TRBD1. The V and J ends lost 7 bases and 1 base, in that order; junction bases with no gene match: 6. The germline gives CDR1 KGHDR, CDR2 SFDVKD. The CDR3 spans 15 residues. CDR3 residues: CATRSKGAAKNIQYF. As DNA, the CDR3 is TGTGCCACCAGGTCTAAGGGGGCGGCCAAAAACATTCAGTACTTC.

CDR3 coding DNA: TGTGCCAGCAGCCCAGGACAGGACCTCTACAATGAGCAGTTCTTC. This codes for CASSPGQDLYNEQFF. The chain links TRBV4-2 to TRBJ2-1, with 7 bases matching TRBD1. The CDR3 contains 15 residues. Trimming removed 4 bases from V and 3 bases from J; junction bases left unmatched: 6. Per the germline V gene, CDR1 is LGHNA and CDR2 is YNFKEQ.

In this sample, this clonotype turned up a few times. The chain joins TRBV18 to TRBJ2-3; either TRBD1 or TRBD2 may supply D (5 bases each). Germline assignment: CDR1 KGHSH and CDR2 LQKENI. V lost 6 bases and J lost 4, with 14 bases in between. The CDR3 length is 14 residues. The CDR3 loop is CASSRDDSADTQYF. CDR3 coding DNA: TGTGCCAGCTCCCGGGACGACAGCGCAGATACGCAGTATTTT.

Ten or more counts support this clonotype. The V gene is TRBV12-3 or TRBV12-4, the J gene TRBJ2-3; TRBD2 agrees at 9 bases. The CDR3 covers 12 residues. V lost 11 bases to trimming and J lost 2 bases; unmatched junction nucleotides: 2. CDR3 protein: CAVAGDTDTQYF. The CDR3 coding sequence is TGTGCCGTAGCGGGAGACACAGATACGCAGTATTTT.

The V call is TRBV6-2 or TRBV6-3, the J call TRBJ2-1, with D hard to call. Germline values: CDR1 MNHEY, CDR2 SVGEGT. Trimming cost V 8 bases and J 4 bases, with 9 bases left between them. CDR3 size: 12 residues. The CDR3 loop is CASQSTYNEQFF. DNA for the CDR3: TGTGCCAGCCAATCAACGTACAATGAGCAGTTCTTC.

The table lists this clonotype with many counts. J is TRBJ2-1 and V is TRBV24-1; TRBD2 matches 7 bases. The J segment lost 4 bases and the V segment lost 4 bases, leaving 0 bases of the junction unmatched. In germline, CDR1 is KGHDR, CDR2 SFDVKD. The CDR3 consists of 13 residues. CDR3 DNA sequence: TGTGCCACCAGTGAGGGGGGGTACAATGAGCAGTTCTTC. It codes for CATSEGGYNEQFF.

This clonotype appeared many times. This chain's CDR3 is CASSTRQGAGEKLFF. Here the CDR3 DNA reads TGTGCCAGCAGCACCCGACAGGGGGCCGGTGAAAAACTGTTTTTT. The rearrangement joins TRBV7-8 to TRBJ1-4, with 10 bases identical to TRBD1. The CDR3 spans 15 residues. Germline CDR1 and CDR2: SGHVS and FQNEAQ. The junction had 7 bases not matched to a gene; V was cut back by 5 bases and J by 7 bases.